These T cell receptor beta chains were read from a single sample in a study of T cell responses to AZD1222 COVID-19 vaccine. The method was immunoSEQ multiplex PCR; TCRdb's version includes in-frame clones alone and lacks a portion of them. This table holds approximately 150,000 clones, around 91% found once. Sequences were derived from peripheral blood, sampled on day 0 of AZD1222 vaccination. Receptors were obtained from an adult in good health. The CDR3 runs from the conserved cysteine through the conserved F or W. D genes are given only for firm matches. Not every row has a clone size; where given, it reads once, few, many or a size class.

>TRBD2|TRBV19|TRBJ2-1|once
CASSPTSGVSYNEQFF
TGTGCCAGTAGCCCGACTAGCGGAGTCTCCTACAATGAGCAGTTCTTC
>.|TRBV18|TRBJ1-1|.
CASSPWGEGTEAFF
TGTGCCAGCTCACCCTGGGGGGAAGGAACTGAAGCTTTCTTT
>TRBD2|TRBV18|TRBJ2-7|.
CASSPLPTSGRAMKGYEQYF
TGTGCCAGCTCTCCCCTCCCGACTAGCGGGAGGGCCATGAAAGGATACGAGCAGTACTTC
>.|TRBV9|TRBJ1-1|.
CASSNGVYTEAFF
TGTGCCAGCAGCAATGGGGTGTACACTGAAGCTTTCTTT
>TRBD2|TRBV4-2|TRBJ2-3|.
CASSQVTTGTSGYTDTQYF
TGTGCCAGCAGCCAAGTAACTACCGGGACTAGCGGATACACAGATACGCAGTATTTT
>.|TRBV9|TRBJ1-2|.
CASSVAGVGGYTF
TGTGCCAGCAGCGTAGCAGGGGTCGGGGGCTACACCTTC
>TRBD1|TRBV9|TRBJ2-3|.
CASSVSGGTQYF
TGTGCCAGCAGCGTATCAGGGGGTACGCAGTATTTT
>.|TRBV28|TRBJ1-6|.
CASSLQGGLKKAHF
TGTGCCAGCAGCTTACAGGGTGGGCTTAAAAAGGCCCACTTT
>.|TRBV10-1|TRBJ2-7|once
CASSESLVAEQYF
TGCGCCAGCAGTGAGTCACTAGTAGCCGAGCAGTACTTC
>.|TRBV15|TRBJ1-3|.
CATSRDSGNTIYF
TGTGCCACCAGCAGAGATAGTGGAAACACCATATATTTT